This is a list of T cell receptor beta chains from one sample in a study of identical twins. MiXCR, run by TCRdb on the 5' RACE reads, gives a single entry per CDR3 protein. The sample consists of about 470,000 distinct CDR3 sequences, approximately 24% of them appearing once. The same data also contributed to another study, on T cells expressing NK-cell markers.

The sequencing sample was made of CD4+ T cells sorted from blood. The receptor set was obtained from a woman younger than 30 in good health. Each CDR3 is given with its conserved first and last residue. The order of the fields is D gene, V gene, J gene, CDR3 protein. The D gene is left open where the match is weak.

>-|TRBV18|TRBJ2-3
CASSPLRSVDTQYF
>TRBD2|TRBV7-9|TRBJ2-2
CASTLAGGSGELFF
>-|TRBV6-5|TRBJ2-6
CASSYGTYSGANVLTF
>-|TRBV7-9|TRBJ1-1
CASSLASVRWTEAFF
>TRBD1|TRBV5-1|TRBJ1-5
CASSLGGQKQPQHF
>-|TRBV20-1|TRBJ2-5
CGARKVNQETQYF
>-|TRBV20-1|TRBJ2-5
CSARGGGGVGETQYF
>TRBD2|TRBV2|TRBJ2-3
CASSDGRRNTDTQYF
>-|TRBV20-1|TRBJ1-5
CSAREVRGDQPQHF
>TRBD1|TRBV30|TRBJ2-2
CAVYRGLRTGELFF
>TRBD2|TRBV29-1|TRBJ2-1
CSVGGLAGARQFF